The 8 T cell receptor beta chains given below trace back to one sample, sequenced in a study of blood T cell repertoires in COVID-19. The data were produced by immunoSEQ multiplex PCR, yet TCRdb's version contains in-frame clones alone and is incomplete. The table lists about 240,000 clones, over 75% of them singletons, with roughly 2% in the top ten. Material for sequencing was peripheral blood. The receptors originated from a man aged 25-45 years who had recovered from COVID-19.

This chain connects TRBV5-1 to TRBJ2-1; 9 bases agree with TRBD1. CDR1 is SGHRS, CDR2 YFSETQ, per germline. The CDR3 is 14 residues long. The V segment lost 0 bases and the J segment 6 bases; nucleotides outside the gene matches: 1. CDR3 nucleotides: TGCGCCAGCAGCTTGGGGGACAGGGCCAATGAGCAGTTCTTC. This encodes CASSLGDRANEQFF.

This clone was seen just once. The gene calls are TRBV28 and TRBJ1-3; perhaps TRBD1 as D (5 bases). Germline CDR1 reads MDHEN; CDR2 reads SYDVKM. V shed 5 bases and J shed 4 bases, with 27 bases lying between them. CDR3 length: 19 amino acids. The CDR3 loop reads CASSPFQGFRIGWGNTIYF. CDR3 in DNA: TGTGCCAGCAGTCCCTTCCAGGGATTCAGAATCGGTTGGGGAAACACCATATATTTT. Full variable domain (remainder filled in from reference TRBV28 and TRBJ1-3): DVKVTQSSRYLVKRTGEKVFLECVQDMDHENMFWYRQDPGLGLRLIYFSYDVKMKEKGDIPEGYSVSREKKERFSLILESASTNQTSMYLCASSPFQGFRIGWGNTIYFGEGSWLTVV.

The V call is TRBV10-2, the J call TRBJ2-5; D may be TRBD1 (6 bases). V gave up 10 bases and J gave up 7 bases, with 19 bases separating them. The CDR3 consists of 13 residues. Per the germline V gene, CDR1 is WSHSY and CDR2 is SAAADI. The DNA of the CDR3 is TGCGCCACCATTGGGACACTGAGGAGGACCCAGTACTTC. As protein: CATIGTLRRTQYF.

A few counts support this clone. This same CDR3 is encoded by further DNA sequences in the sample. The V call is TRBV5-1, the J call TRBJ2-5; D is uncertain. The CDR3 contains 11 residues. Germline values: CDR1 SGHRS, CDR2 YFSETQ. Trimming removed 4 bases at V and 1 base at J, with 2 bases between. The CDR3 nucleotides read TGCGCCAGCAGCCTCCAAGAGACCCAGTACTTC. Its translation is CASSLQETQYF.

The gene calls are TRBV7-9 and TRBJ2-1; 11 nucleotides line up with TRBD2. The V gene's germline CDR1 is SEHNR and CDR2 FQNEAQ (reference sequence). The CDR3 sequence is 15 residues long. J was trimmed by 7 bases and V by 2 bases; bases with no gene match: 4. CDR3 sequence reads: CASSLTSGGLNEQFF. The CDR3 nucleotides read TGTGCCAGCAGCTTAACTAGCGGGGGTTTAAATGAGCAGTTCTTC.

In its sample, this clone was seen once. Other DNA sequences in the same sample also yield this CDR3. The chain combines TRBV5-4 with TRBJ2-3; 8 bases map to TRBD2. CDR1 is SGHNT, CDR2 YYREEE, per germline (reference sequence). CDR3 length: 15 residues. The V segment lost 1 base and the J segment 0 bases; nucleotides outside the gene matches: 1. In DNA form, the CDR3 reads TGTGCCAGCAGCTTGACTAGCGGCAGCACAGATACGCAGTATTTT. It yields the protein CASSLTSGSTDTQYF.

The rearrangement joins TRBV11-2 to TRBJ2-3; D possibly corresponds to TRBD2 (6 bases). From germline, CDR1 is SGHAT and CDR2 FQNNGV. Trimming stripped 5 bases from V and 2 bases from J, with 17 bases between. The CDR3 runs to 16 residues. The CDR3 loop reads CASSPPGTHYTDTQYF. CDR3 coding DNA: TGTGCCAGCAGCCCCCCAGGGACTCATTACACAGATACGCAGTATTTT.

J is TRBJ2-3 and V is TRBV11-2, with a tentative D call TRBD1 (6 bases). The CDR3 runs to 17 residues. V shed 5 bases and J shed 0 bases, with 18 bases lying between them. Germline lookup yields CDR1 SGHAT and CDR2 FQNNGV. The CDR3 protein is CASSRTGRAFSTDTQYF. DNA of the CDR3: TGTGCCAGCAGCAGAACAGGGCGGGCCTTTAGCACAGATACGCAGTATTTT.